Detailed here is one T cell receptor beta chain. The CDR3 contains 12 residues. Germline values: CDR1 SQVTM, CDR2 ANQGSEA. V was pared by 7 bases and J by 7 bases, with 9 bases of the junction left unmatched. This entry is derived from a study of early T cells in non-severe SARS-CoV-2 infection. Study-wide background: With bulk RNA from unsorted whole blood as input, sequencing yielded unpaired chains.

Each CDR3 protein is one row after TCRdb ran MiXCR on the 5' RACE reads. The data contain about 58,000 distinct CDR3 sequences, about 12% of them singletons. Sequencing was carried out using whole blood. The receptor was derived from an adult who was a healthcare worker with PCR-confirmed SARS-CoV-2 infection or an uninfected control (not recorded which). V and J are TRBV29-1 and TRBJ1-2; 7 nucleotides align to TRBD1. As DNA, the CDR3 is TGCAGCGCCCTGGAGGGGGCAACTGGCTACACCTTC. Its translation: CSALEGATGYTF.